This T cell receptor (beta chain) derives from a study of blood T cell repertoires in COVID-19. Overall study context: Specimens from acute and convalescent COVID-19 originated in the United States, Italy and Spain. In each case, the material was cDNA or gDNA derived from T cells, B-cell-depleted T cells, or PBMCs.

The authors' processing: Nucleated cell number was recorded as an estimate derived from reference gene primer amplification. The repertoire was sequenced with immunoSEQ multiplex PCR; TCRdb's copy has only in-frame clones and lacks some. V and J calls plus clone size are reproduced from that table; the DNA served to infer D and trimming. The sample holds around 250,000 clones, more than 75% seen once. Germline values: CDR1 KGHSH, CDR2 LQKENI. With 2 bases removed from V and 1 base from J, the gap between germline ends came to 12 bases. The CDR3 runs to 17 residues. The clonotype comes from a man older than 75 with acute or convalescent COVID-19. The chain joins TRBV18 to TRBJ2-6; D perhaps matches TRBD1 (5 bases). The sequenced material came from peripheral blood. In DNA form, the CDR3 reads TGTGCCAGCTCACCAGCCGCTCAGGGATCTGGGGCCAACGTCCTGACTTTC. Amino acid sequence: CASSPAAQGSGANVLTF.